The 20 T cell receptor beta chains in this list originate from one sample, sequenced in a study of cytotoxic CD8 clonotypes in ibrutinib-treated CLL. Some clones are missing from TCRdb's copy, which holds only in-frame ones; the method was immunoSEQ multiplex PCR. The data hold roughly 220,000 clones, with 60% to 80% observed a single time. This specimen was PBMCs, taken after 12 months of ibrutinib treatment. The receptors were gathered from a human donor with chronic lymphocytic leukemia.

This clone showed up just once. Other DNA variants within this sample encode the same CDR3. This sequence joins TRBV14 and TRBJ2-7; the D is unclear. The CDR3 contains 11 residues. Trimming took 3 bases from V and 3 from J, leaving 3 bases between them. Germline V gene lookup returns CDR1 SGHDN and CDR2 FVKESK. In DNA form, the CDR3 reads TGTGCCAGCAGCCAGAGCTACGAGCAGTACTTC. Translated: CASSQSYEQYF.

This sequence joins TRBV6-1 and TRBJ1-3, with no clear D. From germline, CDR1 is MNHNS and CDR2 SASEGT. The CDR3 consists of 15 residues. V dropped 1 base and J dropped 2 bases, with 9 bases sitting between them. The CDR3 bases are TGTGCCAGCAGTGAAGGTTTTTTCGCTGGAAACACCATATATTTT. This codes for CASSEGFFAGNTIYF.

This clone was seen more than once but under ten times. The rearrangement joins TRBV27 to TRBJ1-1, with TRBD1 identical over 11 bases. The CDR3 is 14 amino acids. V trimming: 5 bases; J trimming: 5 bases; junction bases outside the gene matches: 4. CDR1 and CDR2 from the germline V gene are MNHEY and SMNVEV (reference sequence). The CDR3 bases are TGTGCCAGCAGTCCTGGGACAGGGGGAACTGAAGCTTTCTTT. It is translated as CASSPGTGGTEAFF.

The chain joins TRBV4-1 to TRBJ2-5; D is undetermined. CDR1 MGHRA and CDR2 YSYEKL come from the germline V gene. V was clipped by 3 bases and J by 2 bases, with 4 bases between them. The CDR3 runs to 12 residues. As DNA, the CDR3 is TGCGCCAGCAGCCACAGACAAGAGACCCAGTACTTC. It codes for CASSHRQETQYF.

The chain couples TRBV29-1 to TRBJ1-1; D not certain. Germline CDR1 and CDR2: SQVTM and ANQGSEA. The CDR3 spans 14 residues. The V gene lost 6 bases and the J gene lost 0 bases, with 14 bases spanning the gap. The CDR3 DNA reads TGCAGCGTCCGGGAACTCCCCATGAACACTGAAGCTTTCTTT. This encodes CSVRELPMNTEAFF.

V usage is TRBV19 and J usage is TRBJ2-7; no clear D. This CDR3 region has 13 residues. Looked up from germline, CDR1 is LNHDA and CDR2 is SQIVND (reference sequence). Deletions cut 4 bases from V and 1 base from J, with 8 bases between. CDR3 DNA: TGTGCCAGTAGTACCCACGGGTCCTACGAGCAGTACTTC. This encodes CASSTHGSYEQYF.

This chain uses TRBV2 with TRBJ1-5; D possibly corresponds to TRBD1 (5 bases). The CDR3 runs to 15 residues. Trimming cost V 6 bases and J 6 bases, with 18 bases left between them. CDR1 SNHLY and CDR2 FYNNEI come from the germline V gene. The CDR3 is CASRADSTGGQPQHF. The CDR3, as DNA: TGTGCCAGCAGGGCAGACAGTACAGGAGGTCAGCCCCAGCATTTT.

The chain uses TRBV6-6 and TRBJ1-5, with D perhaps TRBD1 (5 bases). CDR1 is MNHNY, CDR2 SVGAGI, per germline (reference sequence). V shed 10 bases and J shed 3 bases, with 13 bases lying between them. The CDR3 sequence is 13 residues long. The CDR3 loop is CATWGGFNQPQHF. In nucleotides, the CDR3 is TGTGCCACCTGGGGGGGGTTCAATCAGCCCCAGCATTTT.

The chain couples TRBV11-2 to TRBJ2-2, with 7 bases aligning to TRBD1. J was trimmed by 7 bases and V by 3 bases; bases with no gene match: 17. The CDR3 has 18 residues. CDR1 is SGHAT and CDR2 is FQNNGV in the germline V gene. Written as DNA, the CDR3 is TGTGCCAGCAGCTTTCCCTGGAATACGGGACAGTTCAGCGGGGAGCTGTTTTTT. Its translation is CASSFPWNTGQFSGELFF.

In its sample, this clone was seen a few times. The genes are TRBV6-1 and TRBJ2-1; D is unclear. CDR3 length: 16 amino acids. The V gene lost 3 bases and the J gene lost 0 bases, with 12 bases spanning the gap. Germline CDR1 and CDR2: MNHNS and SASEGT. The CDR3 coding sequence is TGTGCCAGCAGTGACCAACTTCTCAGCTCCTACAATGAGCAGTTCTTC. It codes for CASSDQLLSSYNEQFF.

This clone was observed a handful of times. The CDR3 nucleotides are TGCGCCAGCAGCTTGGAGCCCAGGCCGGACACTGAAGCTTTCTTT. Translating it yields CASSLEPRPDTEAFF. The J gene is TRBJ1-1, the V gene TRBV5-1; D unresolved. Germline CDR1 reads SGHRS; CDR2 reads YFSETQ. The CDR3 covers 15 residues. V was clipped by 0 bases and J by 3 bases, with 12 bases between them.

The chain uses TRBV5-3 and TRBJ2-7; 9 nucleotides agree with TRBD2. TRBV5-3 is an open reading frame, and its role is uncertain. V lost 3 bases to trimming and J lost 1 base; unmatched junction nucleotides: 5. The CDR3 contains 15 residues. The DNA of the CDR3 is TGTGCCAGAAGCTACCGGACTAGCGTTTCCTACGAGCAGTACTTC. Protein product: CARSYRTSVSYEQYF.

The chain carries TRBV7-9 and TRBJ2-3, with 8 nucleotides matching TRBD2. Germline V gives CDR1 SEHNR, CDR2 FQNEAQ (reference sequence). With 5 bases clipped from V and 0 bases from J, the junction kept 10 bases outside the gene matches. CDR3 length equals 17 residues. This CDR3 reads CASSPGGGSGSTDTQYF. Written as DNA, the CDR3 is TGTGCCAGCAGCCCCGGGGGGGGTAGCGGTAGCACAGATACGCAGTATTTT.

CDR3 DNA sequence: TGCGCCAGCAGCTTTTTAACTATGCCCTACGAGCAGTACTTC. Amino acids: CASSFLTMPYEQYF. The J gene is TRBJ2-7, the V gene TRBV5-1; D is ambiguous. Germline lookup yields CDR1 SGHRS and CDR2 YFSETQ. The V and J ends lost 2 bases and 2 bases respectively, with 11 bases between them. This CDR3 contains 14 residues.

This clone has just one count. This chain uses TRBV5-8 with TRBJ1-2, with D maybe TRBD1 (5 bases). This CDR3 has 13 amino acids. CDR1 is SGHTS and CDR2 is YDEGEE in the germline V gene. The ends were cut back, 2 bases at V and 1 base at J, with 6 bases in the middle. The CDR3 coding sequence is TGTGCCAGCAGCTTACAGGTTAACTATGGCTACACCTTC. Translated: CASSLQVNYGYTF.

The gene calls are TRBV7-9 and TRBJ2-7; D is unresolved. CDR3 size: 14 residues. Trimming removed 1 base at V and 6 bases at J, with 13 bases between. The germline V gene has CDR1 SEHNR and CDR2 FQNEAQ (reference sequence). CDR3 sequence (DNA): TGTGCCAGCAGCTTAGATGTGGGGATAGGCGAGCAGTACTTC. It specifies CASSLDVGIGEQYF.

The chain links TRBV6-5 to TRBJ2-2, with D unresolved. The CDR3 is made up of 11 amino acids. V was trimmed by 8 bases and J by 7 bases, leaving 8 bases between them. Per the germline V gene, CDR1 is MNHEY and CDR2 is SVGAGI. CDR3 in DNA: TGTGCCAGCCAACGGAGCGGGGAGCTGTTTTTT. Translating it yields CASQRSGELFF.

About this clone itself: Sequence at one end of the junction differs from germline and may be a read error. V usage is TRBV5-1 and J usage is TRBJ1-2; TRBD1 might be the D (5 bases). The germline V gene encodes CDR1 SGHRS and CDR2 YFSETQ. The CDR3 covers 13 residues. This chain's CDR3 is CVSSPAGDYGYTF. CDR3 in DNA: TGCGTCAGCAGCCCAGCGGGGGACTATGGCTACACCTTC.

The chain couples TRBV7-3 to TRBJ2-1; 10 nucleotides match TRBD1. This CDR3 is 13 amino acids long. The V segment lost 5 bases and the J segment 15 bases; nucleotides outside the gene matches: 10. Germline lookup yields CDR1 SGHTA and CDR2 FQGTGA. The CDR3 DNA sequence: TGTGCCAGCAGCCCCGACAGGGGGCGATCTCCGTTCTTC. Protein sequence: CASSPDRGRSPFF.

Only a few counts were recorded for this clone. V gene TRBV6-7 combines with J gene TRBJ2-7; a weak D match, TRBD2 (6 bases). TRBV6-7 has ORF status, its function being uncertain. Trimming stripped 10 bases from V and 0 bases from J, with 19 bases between. This CDR3 comprises 15 residues. CDR3 in DNA: TGTGCCATGAGGGGTCTACGGGAGAGCTCCTACGAGCAGTACTTC. This translates into CAMRGLRESSYEQYF.